The T cell receptor beta chain described here comes from a study of STAT5B mutations in CD4+ large granular lymphocyte leukemia. Study results and limitations: The clonality comparison with controls used just 5 or 6 CD4-sorted patient samples. 8/27 top patient clones versus 2/35 control clones were TRBV06-family.

Either unselected PBMC or bead-purified CD4+, CD4+CD8+, CD57+ or CD56+ cells were sequenced. Original handling: Productive clonotypes were detectable down to 2.59 x 10-5 frequency. The method was immunoSEQ multiplex PCR; TCRdb's version includes in-frame clones alone and lacks a portion of them. Clonal size and the V and J genes are those of that table, whereas D and trimming came from the DNA. The repertoire holds around 9,000 clones, roughly 80% seen once, with roughly 68% in the top ten. On this clone: No antigen is known for it.

Losses at the gene ends were 8 bases for V and 6 bases for J; bases not matched to a gene: 20. The V gene's germline CDR1 is MDHEN and CDR2 SYDVKM. The CDR3 totals 18 residues. Sample: PBMCs. V and J are TRBV28 and TRBJ2-1; TRBD2 agrees at 9 bases. The receptor was derived from a man between 60 and 75 years old with CD4+ T-cell large granular lymphocyte leukemia. This CDR3 is CASRCVYPRREGCNEQFF. The CDR3 DNA follows: TGTGCCAGCCGTTGCGTTTACCCTCGGCGGGAGGGGTGCAATGAGCAGTTCTTC.